A single sample is the source of the 24 T cell receptor beta chains below, sequenced in a study of cytomegalovirus exposure and HLA in healthy donors. The PCR ran on 60 Vbeta and 13 Jbeta primers. Profiling relied on immunoSEQ multiplex PCR, and the TCRdb table lists in-frame clones only, not all of them. This sample carries 150,000 or so clones, about 80% of them seen once, and the ten largest clones take roughly 0.7%. The specimen was PBMCs. Source of these receptors: a male donor in good health and CMV-seronegative.

The chain has TRBV11-3 and TRBJ2-2, with 10 bases identical to TRBD1. V dropped 4 bases and J dropped 3; count of bases not matched to a gene: 2. Germline-derived CDR1 and CDR2 are SGHNT and YENEEA. CDR3 length: 15 amino acids. CDR3 nucleotide sequence: TGTGCCAGCAGCTATGGACAGGGGGACACCGGGGAGCTGTTTTTT. Residues: CASSYGQGDTGELFF.

The chain carries TRBV5-1 and TRBJ2-2, with unresolved D. Germline V CDR1 and CDR2: SGHRS, YFSETQ. This CDR3 comprises 16 residues. V was shortened by 0 bases and J by 4 bases, with 13 bases between the two germline ends. CDR3 amino acids: CASSLGPASGTGELFF. The CDR3 coding sequence is TGCGCCAGCAGCTTGGGTCCAGCCTCAGGCACCGGGGAGCTGTTTTTT.

The chain is built from TRBV5-4 and TRBJ2-7; 10 bases line up with TRBD1. CDR3 size: 15 residues. Germline assignment: CDR1 SGHNT and CDR2 YYREEE (reference sequence). The V gene end was trimmed by 3 bases and the J gene end by 3 bases; junction bases not matched to a gene: 6. As DNA, the CDR3 is TGTGCCAGCAGCTGGGACAGGGGCGCTATCTACGAGCAGTACTTC. Translation: CASSWDRGAIYEQYF.

The rearrangement links TRBV29-1 to TRBJ1-4; 9 bases agree with TRBD1. J was trimmed by 8 bases and V by 7 bases; bases with no gene match: 8. The CDR3 consists of 13 residues. The germline V gene encodes CDR1 SQVTM and CDR2 ANQGSEA. The CDR3 is CSGNRGLGEKLFF. CDR3 coding DNA: TGCAGCGGGAACAGGGGGCTGGGGGAAAAACTGTTTTTT.

This clone was observed a few times. This chain connects TRBV11-2 to TRBJ1-2, with D possibly matching TRBD1 (6 bases). The V and J ends lost 8 bases and 4 bases respectively, with 17 bases between them. The germline V gene has CDR1 SGHAT and CDR2 FQNNGV. The CDR3 covers 14 residues. The CDR3 sequence: CASQETGLGYGYTF. CDR3 nucleotides: TGTGCCAGCCAAGAAACAGGGTTGGGCTATGGCTACACCTTC.

The V call is TRBV6-1, the J call TRBJ2-4, with 10 bases fitting TRBD2. Germline CDR1 and CDR2: MNHNS and SASEGT. With 9 bases clipped from V and 5 bases from J, the junction kept 4 bases outside the gene matches. CDR3 length equals 13 residues. The CDR3 region is CARSGRVENIQYF. The CDR3 DNA follows: TGTGCCAGGAGCGGGAGGGTGGAAAACATTCAGTACTTC.

The sample holds a few counts of this clone. J is TRBJ2-3 and V is TRBV7-2; 7 positions match TRBD1. CDR3 size: 14 residues. V was pared by 7 bases and J by 0 bases, with 4 bases of the junction left unmatched. Germline V gene lookup returns CDR1 SGHTA and CDR2 FQGNSA. CDR3 in amino acids: CASILGQSTDTQYF. Written as DNA, the CDR3 is TGTGCCAGCATCTTGGGACAGAGCACAGATACGCAGTATTTT.

The chain employs TRBV7-2 and TRBJ2-7; 10 bases line up with TRBD2. The CDR3 is made up of 13 amino acids. Per germline, CDR1 SGHTA and CDR2 FQGNSA. Germline trimming cut 5 bases from V and 7 bases from J; bases unmatched to any gene: 5. In DNA, the CDR3 is TGTGCCAGCAGCCCCATAGCGGGAGGTGAGCAGTACTTC. Its protein is CASSPIAGGEQYF. Together with reference TRBV7-2 and TRBJ2-7, the CDR3 gives the full variable domain: GAGVSQSPSNKVTEKGKDVELRCDPISGHTALYWYRQSLGQGLEFLIYFQGNSAPDKSGLPSDRFSAERTGGSVSTLTIQRTQQEDSAVYLCASSPIAGGEQYFGPGTRLTVT.

This clone turned up a few times. The gene calls are TRBV29-1 and TRBJ2-7; possible D gene TRBD2, 5 bases. With 0 bases removed from V and 7 bases from J, the gap between germline ends came to 13 bases. The CDR3 spans 13 residues. Per germline, CDR1 SQVTM and CDR2 ANQGSEA. Here the CDR3 reads CSVEDPPTREQYF. The CDR3 DNA is TGCAGCGTTGAAGATCCCCCCACTAGGGAGCAGTACTTC.

CDR3 bases: TGTGCCAGCAGCTTTCAAGGGGATCCCTACGAGCAGTACTTC. This codes for CASSFQGDPYEQYF. This chain joins TRBV7-9 and TRBJ2-5; D may be TRBD1 (5 bases). The J call is uncertain, as TRBJ2-7 better fits the DNA end. Germline V CDR1 and CDR2: SEHNR, FQNEAQ (reference sequence). CDR3 size: 14 residues.

A single count supports this clone. The chain combines TRBV7-2 with TRBJ1-1; D remains unclear. V was shortened by 2 bases and J by 3 bases, with 4 bases between the two germline ends. Germline V gene lookup returns CDR1 SGHTA and CDR2 FQGNSA. The CDR3 extends over 12 amino acids. The CDR3 DNA follows: TGTGCCAGCAGCTTACTTTACACTGAAGCTTTCTTT. Its protein is CASSLLYTEAFF.

V usage is TRBV7-2 and J usage is TRBJ1-3; D ambiguous. The germline CDR1 and CDR2 sequences are SGHTA and FQGNSA. CDR3 size: 17 residues. The germline V and J ends were trimmed by 1 base and 0 bases, with 13 bases remaining between them. The CDR3 is CASSLEWATVSGNTIYF. The CDR3 DNA is TGTGCCAGCAGCTTAGAATGGGCCACCGTCTCTGGAAACACCATATATTTT.

This clone appeared a few times. J is TRBJ2-7 and V is TRBV9; weak D call: TRBD1 (5 bases). Trimming pared 0 bases from V and 5 bases from J, leaving 15 bases between. The CDR3 spans 15 residues. Germline-derived CDR1 and CDR2 are SGDLS and YYNGEE. The CDR3, as DNA: TGTGCCAGCAGCGTAGAGGGGCGCCCCTCGGACGAGCAGTACTTC. It encodes CASSVEGRPSDEQYF.

The rearrangement uses TRBV29-1 and TRBJ1-2, with D uncertain. The V gene's germline CDR1 is SQVTM and CDR2 ANQGSEA. CDR3 length equals 14 residues. Trimming cost V 2 bases and J 4 bases, with 14 bases left between them. CDR3 nucleotide sequence: TGCAGCGTTGAAAGGGCTTCCCGGGGCTATGGCTACACCTTC. Its translation is CSVERASRGYGYTF.

This chain connects TRBV7-2 to TRBJ2-1; 7 positions match TRBD2. Looked up from germline, CDR1 is SGHTA and CDR2 is FQGNSA. V was pared by 3 bases and J by 7 bases, with 15 bases of the junction left unmatched. The CDR3 spans 17 residues. The CDR3 nucleotides read TGTGCCAGCAGCTTTGTCGCGGCGGGAGTTTCTCGTAATGAGCAGTTCTTC. Its translation is CASSFVAAGVSRNEQFF.

The rearrangement uses TRBV6-4 and TRBJ1-2; D perhaps matches TRBD1 (6 bases). Germline V gene sequence: CDR1 MRHNA, CDR2 SNTAGT. V lost 5 bases and J lost 8, with 15 bases in between. The CDR3 sequence is 13 residues long. This CDR3 reads CASSLTGRDGYTF. Here the CDR3 DNA reads TGTGCCAGCAGTCTGACAGGTCGTGACGGCTACACCTTC.

V and J are TRBV27 and TRBJ1-1; D is possibly TRBD1 (6 bases). The germline gives CDR1 MNHEY, CDR2 SMNVEV (reference sequence). The germline V and J ends were trimmed by 0 bases and 6 bases, with 11 bases remaining between them. The length of the CDR3 is 14 residues. For the CDR3, the DNA is TGTGCCAGCAGTTTATCCTCACAGGGTTCTGAAGCTTTCTTT. Translated, it gives CASSLSSQGSEAFF.

In regard to this clone: An end of the junction differs from the germline gene, which may be a read error. The chain has TRBV7-9 and TRBJ2-1; 8 positions match TRBD2. Germline-derived CDR1 and CDR2 are SEHNR and FQNEAQ (reference sequence). CDR3 length equals 14 residues. CDR3 sequence reads: CSSSLAGLAHEQFF. The CDR3 DNA is TGTTCCAGCAGCTTGGCCGGACTAGCCCATGAGCAGTTCTTC.

The rearrangement joins TRBV10-3 to TRBJ2-7, with TRBD2 identical over 12 bases. V lost 6 bases to trimming and J lost 5 bases; unmatched junction nucleotides: 8. The CDR3 is made up of 15 amino acids. Germline CDR1 is ENHRY and CDR2 is SYGVKD. CDR3 region: CAIRVLAGGKNEQYF. CDR3 nucleotides: TGTGCCATCAGGGTACTAGCGGGAGGCAAGAACGAGCAGTACTTC.

The V and J genes are TRBV9 and TRBJ2-1; 7 bases are shared with TRBD1. This CDR3 is 16 amino acids long. V was pared by 2 bases and J by 0 bases, with 5 bases of the junction left unmatched. The germline CDR1 and CDR2 sequences are SGDLS and YYNGEE. The CDR3 DNA follows: TGTGCCAGCAGCGTGACAGGGCATGGCTCCTACAATGAGCAGTTCTTC. Its translation: CASSVTGHGSYNEQFF.

The V and J genes are TRBV9 and TRBJ2-3, with D possibly matching TRBD2 (5 bases). CDR3 length: 14 residues. V dropped 0 bases and J dropped 4 bases, with 9 bases sitting between them. Germline CDR1 is SGDLS and CDR2 is YYNGEE. CDR3: CASSVDGEPDTQYF. DNA for the CDR3: TGTGCCAGCAGCGTAGACGGGGAACCAGATACGCAGTATTTT. Complete variable domain (other parts from reference TRBV9 and TRBJ2-3): DSGVTQTPKHLITATGQRVTLRCSPRSGDLSVYWYQQSLDQGLQFLIQYYNGEERAKGNILERFSAQQFPDLHSELNLSSLELGDSALYFCASSVDGEPDTQYFGPGTRLTVL.

The rearrangement links TRBV6-5 to TRBJ1-2, with D perhaps TRBD1 (5 bases). The CDR3 is 12 residues long. CDR1 and CDR2 from the germline V gene are MNHEY and SVGAGI. The V end lost 7 bases, the J end lost 5 bases, and 11 bases lay between the germline ends. The DNA of the CDR3 is TGTGCCAGCACCAATGGGGGGTATGGCTACACCTTC. Its protein product is CASTNGGYGYTF.

This chain links TRBV6-5 with TRBJ1-1; D might be TRBD1 (5 bases). There are 16 residues in the CDR3. Trimming cost V 0 bases and J 0 bases, with 11 bases left between them. Germline values: CDR1 MNHEY, CDR2 SVGAGI. This chain's CDR3 is CASSYSFRAMNTEAFF. The CDR3 nucleotides are TGTGCCAGCAGTTACTCCTTCAGGGCCATGAACACTGAAGCTTTCTTT.

This clone was found a few times. The chain recombines TRBV2 with TRBJ1-1; no definite D call. Germline values: CDR1 SNHLY, CDR2 FYNNEI. V lost 3 bases and J lost 10, with 18 bases in between. The CDR3 has 14 amino acids. CDR3 DNA sequence: TGTGCCAGCAGTGACCCCCCCATTTCCTTCGGAGCTTTCTTT. Amino acids: CASSDPPISFGAFF.